This T cell receptor (beta chain) is drawn from a study of blood T cell repertoires in COVID-19. In regard to this clone: Other DNA variants within this sample encode the same CDR3.

Germline V lookup: CDR1 SQVTM, CDR2 ANQGSEA. V trimming: 4 bases; J trimming: 5 bases; junction bases outside the gene matches: 5. This CDR3 contains 13 residues. Here immunoSEQ multiplex PCR was the method, and the copy in TCRdb shows in-frame clones only, minus some. The table shows some 220,000 clones, with roughly 84% occurring only once. Source material: peripheral blood. This sequence originates from a man aged 45-65 years who had recovered from COVID-19. This chain links TRBV29-1 with TRBJ2-3, with TRBD1 identical over 8 bases. In DNA form, the CDR3 reads TGCAGCGTTGGGCAGGGGGCGGGAGATACGCAGTATTTT. Protein: CSVGQGAGDTQYF.